Listed below are T cell receptor beta chains from one sample, sequenced in a study of identical twins. MiXCR, run by TCRdb on the 5' RACE reads, gives a single entry per CDR3 protein. Among 1.5 million to 2 million distinct CDR3 sequences listed, roughly a third were seen once. Input material: cord blood. All receptors come from a newborn girl in good health. CDR3s include the opening cysteine and the closing phenylalanine or tryptophan. The D gene is left open where the match is weak. Clone size is given for some rows only: seen once, a few or many times, or a class if the clone is expanded.

-	many	TRBV5-1	TRBJ2-1	TGCGCCAGCAGCTCGGCCTTCTCCTACAATGAGCAGTTCTTC	CASSSAFSYNEQFF
-	-	TRBV27	TRBJ1-1	TGTGCCAGCAAGGGGGGGCCGGGGACCACTGAAGCTTTCTTT	CASKGGPGTTEAFF
TRBD1	few	TRBV9	TRBJ1-2	TGTGCCAGCAGCGTAGCGGCAGGGGGCGTTTTTAACTATGGCTACACCTTC	CASSVAAGGVFNYGYTF
-	few	TRBV6-6	TRBJ2-3	TGTGCCAGCAGTCACCAGGGACTGGCCACAGATACGCAGTATTTT	CASSHQGLATDTQYF
TRBD1	-	TRBV10-2	TRBJ1-2	TGCGCCGCTCTCTCCCCCGGGACAGGGGATTATGGCTACACCTTC	CAALSPGTGDYGYTF
-	once	TRBV4-1	TRBJ1-4	TGCGCCAGCAGCCGATGGAAAGGGGTTGAAAAACTGTTTTTT	CASSRWKGVEKLFF
-	few	TRBV20-1	TRBJ1-2	TGCAGTGCTAGAGGAGGGGTTTCCGATGGCTACACCTTC	CSARGGVSDGYTF
-	-	TRBV20-1	TRBJ2-1	TGCAGTGCTAGAGTGACGCGGGAAAGGAGCTCCTGCAATGAGCAGTTCTTC	CSARVTRERSSCNEQFF
TRBD1	many	TRBV29-1	TRBJ1-6	TGCAGCGTTGGCGACAGGGGTTCACCCCTCCACTTT	CSVGDRGSPLHF
TRBD2	-	TRBV5-1	TRBJ2-1	TGCGCCAGCAGCAACAACGGACTAGCCCTCCGCTCCTACAATGAGCAGTTCTTC	CASSNNGLALRSYNEQFF
TRBD1	-	TRBV10-1	TRBJ2-7	TGCGCCAGCAGTGAGGACAGGGGGCTCAAGGATGAGCAGTACTTC	CASSEDRGLKDEQYF
-	-	TRBV3-1	TRBJ2-1	TGTGCCAGCAGCCACCCCGTCCAGGATAGCGGTTACAATGAGCAGTTCTTC	CASSHPVQDSGYNEQFF
-	-	TRBV20-1	TRBJ2-4	TGCAGTGCTATCGGCGAAAACATTCAGTACTTC	CSAIGENIQYF
-	once	TRBV30	TRBJ2-3	TGTGCCTGGAGTGTAACAGGGTATGCGCAGTATTTT	CAWSVTGYAQYF
TRBD2	-	TRBV27	TRBJ2-4	TGTGCCAGCAAGGAGCCCGGTGGACTAGCGGGAGCCAAAAACATTCAGTACTTC	CASKEPGGLAGAKNIQYF
-	few	TRBV13	TRBJ1-1	TGTGCCAGCAGCCCGCTAATTTTCGGGGGGCCAAAACCTCTGAACACTGAAGCTTTCTTT	CASSPLIFGGPKPLNTEAFF
-	few	TRBV5-1	TRBJ2-5	TGCGCCAGCAGCTTCGGGCAGGGAGAAGAGACCCAGTACTTC	CASSFGQGEETQYF
TRBD2	few	TRBV9	TRBJ2-1	TGTGCCAGCAGCGTAGGGGGGGGACTAGCCTTTTACAATGAGCAGTTCTTC	CASSVGGGLAFYNEQFF
-	-	TRBV10-3	TRBJ1-1	TGTGCCACATCAGCTCTAGGTGAGAGCGGGGGAGAAGCTTTCTTT	CATSALGESGGEAFF
TRBD2	many	TRBV29-1	TRBJ2-7	TGCAGCGTTGAGTCTAGCGGGGCCTACGAGCAGTACTTC	CSVESSGAYEQYF
-	few	TRBV5-1	TRBJ2-1	TGCGCCAGCAGCTTGGAGACTAGAGGTGAGCAGTTCTTC	CASSLETRGEQFF
-	-	TRBV11-2	TRBJ1-2	TGTGCCAGCAGCCACTTAAGACCCTATGGCTACACCTTC	CASSHLRPYGYTF
TRBD2	-	TRBV10-3	TRBJ2-3	TGTGCCATCAGAGGGACTAGCGGGAGGGCCTCGATGGAGTATTTT	CAIRGTSGRASMEYF
TRBD1	-	TRBV29-1	TRBJ1-2	TGCAGCGTTGACGGGACAGGGGGACCAAACTATGGCTACACCTTC	CSVDGTGGPNYGYTF
-	few	TRBV20-1	TRBJ1-2	TGCAGTGCCTCATCGGTTGGCTACACCTTC	CSASSVGYTF
TRBD2	few	TRBV20-1	TRBJ2-5	TGCAGTGCCGCACGCGGGAGAGGATTCCGAGAGACCCAGTACTTC	CSAARGRGFRETQYF
-	-	TRBV6-5	TRBJ2-3	TGTGCCAGCAGTTACTCACACCGCGGGAGCACAGATACGCAGTATTTT	CASSYSHRGSTDTQYF
-	-	TRBV11-2	TRBJ2-4	TGTGCCAGCACACCCCTGGAGGAGGGAAACATTCAGTACTTC	CASTPLEEGNIQYF
-	few	TRBV12-3/TRBV12-4	TRBJ1-5	TGTGCCAGCAGTTTAGCTGGGGATTATAGCAATCAGCCCCAGCATTTT	CASSLAGDYSNQPQHF
-	-	TRBV28	TRBJ2-5	TGTGCCAGCAGTTCCGGGGACTGGGAGACCCAGTACTTC	CASSSGDWETQYF
-	-	TRBV7-9	TRBJ1-1	TGTGCCAGCAGCTTAACGGTTTCCGGAGCTTTCTTT	CASSLTVSGAFF
-	few	TRBV6-5	TRBJ1-6	TGTGCCAGCAGTTACCTCAGGCCTAACTATAATTCACCCCTCCACTTT	CASSYLRPNYNSPLHF
-	many	TRBV27	TRBJ2-1	TGTGCCAGCAGTTTGCGCGGGGTTTCCTACAATGAGCAGTTCTTC	CASSLRGVSYNEQFF
TRBD2	-	TRBV11-2	TRBJ2-7	TGTGCCAGCAGCTTAGCGGGGGGACCGAACAATGAGCAGTACTTC	CASSLAGGPNNEQYF
TRBD1	-	TRBV28	TRBJ1-6	TGTGCCAGCAGTCGTCAGACAGGGGCGGGGGATTCACCCCTCCACTTT	CASSRQTGAGDSPLHF
-	few	TRBV9	TRBJ2-7	TGTGCCAGCGCCCGATGGGAGCGATCCTACAATGAGCAGTACTTC	CASARWERSYNEQYF
-	few	TRBV5-1	TRBJ2-5	TGCGCCAGCAGCTTGGTTGCAGGGTTTGCAGAGACCCAGTACTTC	CASSLVAGFAETQYF
TRBD2	-	TRBV10-3	TRBJ2-3	TGTGCCATCAGCGTTCCTCTAGCGGGGCCCACAGATACGCAGTATTTT	CAISVPLAGPTDTQYF
-	-	TRBV12-3/TRBV12-4	TRBJ1-1	TGTGCCAGCAGTATCCGGCAGAACACTGAAGCTTTCTTT	CASSIRQNTEAFF
TRBD1	-	TRBV6-6	TRBJ1-4	TGTGCCAGCAGACTCCCCGGGACAGGGGGCGGGCGGGAAAAACTGTTTTTT	CASRLPGTGGGREKLFF
-	-	TRBV4-1	TRBJ2-5	TGCGCCAGCAGCCAAGATGGCAGGGGTCTAGGAGAGACCCAGTACTTC	CASSQDGRGLGETQYF
-	few	TRBV12-3/TRBV12-4	TRBJ2-1	TGTGCCAGCAGTCCCGACAGGTTTGGTGGTGAGCAGTTCTTC	CASSPDRFGGEQFF
-	-	TRBV7-6	TRBJ1-6	TGTGCCAGCAGCCCGGGACCAAAAGGCCTTTCACCCCCCCACTTT	CASSPGPKGLSPPHF
-	few	TRBV21-1	TRBJ2-1	TGTGCCAGCAGCAAAGAGTTGGGTCGTCCAGGGACTAGCGGGAGTTATGAGCAGTTCTTC	CASSKELGRPGTSGSYEQFF
-	-	TRBV24-1	TRBJ2-3	TGTGCCGCCAGTGATTCAGAGGTCTTATCTCCCACGGGTACGCAGTATTTT	CAASDSEVLSPTGTQYF
-	-	TRBV12-3/TRBV12-4	TRBJ1-1	TGTGCCAGCAGTTTAACTGTGCAGGGCACTGAAGCTTTCTTT	CASSLTVQGTEAFF
TRBD2	-	TRBV6-5	TRBJ2-1	TGTGCCAGCAGAGGACTAGCGGGACTGGGTGAGCAGTTCTTC	CASRGLAGLGEQFF
-	-	TRBV18	TRBJ2-1	TGTGCCAGCTCACCACAGGCGGGGGCCACCTACAATGAGCAGTTCTTC	CASSPQAGATYNEQFF
-	few	TRBV7-2	TRBJ2-1	TGTGCCAGCAGCTTATTCACTGAGCAGTTCTTC	CASSLFTEQFF